These 5 T cell receptor beta chains came from one sample sequenced in a study of cytomegalovirus exposure and HLA in healthy donors. The primer mix had 60 Vbeta and 13 Jbeta primers. Measured with immunoSEQ multiplex PCR; TCRdb has only the in-frame clones, and not every one. The table lists 130,000 or so clones, around 10% of them singletons. Material: PBMCs. The receptors here all came from a woman aged 40 to 49 in good health and CMV-seropositive.

The rearrangement joins TRBV29-1 to TRBJ1-3; no reliable D call. From germline, CDR1 is SQVTM and CDR2 ANQGSEA. Trimming pared 3 bases from V and 2 bases from J, leaving 8 bases between. The CDR3 covers 13 residues. CDR3 nucleotide sequence: TGCAGCGTTGACGGGATCACTGGAAACACCATATATTTT. Protein: CSVDGITGNTIYF.

The J gene is TRBJ1-2, the V gene TRBV7-2; 11 positions agree with TRBD1. This CDR3 is built from 14 residues. CDR1 is SGHTA, CDR2 FQGNSA, per germline. V lost 5 bases, J lost 7 bases, and 6 bases stayed unmatched. In DNA, the CDR3 is TGTGCCAGCAGCCCTTGGACAGGGGGCCTTGGCTACACCTTC. Its protein is CASSPWTGGLGYTF.

This clone was seen more than once but under ten times. J is TRBJ2-3 and V is TRBV19; D ambiguous. From germline, CDR1 is LNHDA and CDR2 SQIVND (reference sequence). The CDR3 has 15 amino acids. Between the trimmed V and J ends, which lost 2 bases and 5 bases, there was a span of 14 bases. CDR3 amino acids: CASSISSQNGDTQYF. The CDR3 DNA follows: TGTGCCAGTAGTATATCCTCCCAAAACGGAGATACGCAGTATTTT.

The V call is TRBV4-2, the J call TRBJ1-1; no definite D call. CDR3 length: 16 residues. Germline values: CDR1 LGHNA, CDR2 YNFKEQ. Trimming took off 3 bases at V and 4 bases at J, with 18 bases between the two ends. The chain's CDR3 is CASSQSERGGGTEAFF. CDR3 nucleotide sequence: TGTGCCAGCAGCCAGTCCGAACGGGGTGGCGGCACTGAAGCTTTCTTT.

This clone turned up a few times. The chain is built from TRBV7-3 and TRBJ2-3; 7 bases match TRBD2. The CDR3 covers 14 residues. Germline lookup yields CDR1 SGHTA and CDR2 FQGTGA. The trim removed 5 bases at V and 5 bases at J, leaving 7 bases unmatched. The CDR3 sequence: CASSPRGVGDTQYF. CDR3 DNA: TGTGCCAGCAGCCCCCGGGGGGTGGGAGATACGCAGTATTTT.